Below are 9 T cell receptor beta chains sequenced from a single sample in a study of CD8+ T cells in alopecia areata. Stated treatment: oral pan-JAK inhibitor, 5-10 mg twice daily. Extracted from the samples, RNA was reverse transcribed into cDNA to serve as the sequencing template. Generated by immunoSEQ multiplex PCR, the TCRdb table keeps only in-frame clones and is missing some. The sample has 110,000 to 150,000 clones, less than 70% seen once; the top ten hold approximately 15%. Sample: CD8+ T cells sorted from blood, taken at week 4, from a patient treated with tofacitinib. These receptors originate from a human donor with alopecia areata.

This chain uses TRBV7-4 with TRBJ1-2, with 7 bases aligning to TRBD1. The CDR3 is made up of 15 amino acids. J lost 2 bases, V lost 5 bases, and 8 bases had no gene match. The germline V gene encodes CDR1 SGHVT and CDR2 SQSDAQ. As DNA, the CDR3 is TGTGCCAGCAGCCCCCCGGACAGGATGAACTATGGCTACACCTTC. Residues: CASSPPDRMNYGYTF.

Worth noting for this clone: Other DNA sequences of this sample code for an identical CDR3. The chain carries TRBV9 and TRBJ2-5; the D is unclear. Trimming took 0 bases from V and 2 from J, leaving 5 bases between them. This CDR3 spans 13 amino acids. From germline, CDR1 is SGDLS and CDR2 YYNGEE. The CDR3 protein is CASSVGDQETQYF. CDR3 nucleotides: TGTGCCAGCAGCGTAGGCGATCAAGAGACCCAGTACTTC.

The rearrangement joins TRBV29-1 to TRBJ1-2, with D possibly matching TRBD1 (5 bases). The CDR3 totals 13 residues. With 3 bases removed from V and 3 bases from J, the gap between germline ends came to 11 bases. Germline assignment: CDR1 SQVTM and CDR2 ANQGSEA. CDR3 in amino acids: CSVDRVIDYGYTF. CDR3 DNA: TGCAGCGTTGACAGGGTAATCGACTATGGCTACACCTTC. Variable domain in full (rest from reference TRBV29-1 and TRBJ1-2): SAVISQKPSRDICQRGTSLTIQCQVDSQVTMMFWYRQQPGQSLTLIATANQGSEATYESGFVIDKFPISRPNLTFSTLTVSNMSPEDSSIYLCSVDRVIDYGYTFGSGTRLTVV.

The J gene is TRBJ1-5, the V gene TRBV5-1, with D possibly matching TRBD1 (6 bases). Looked up from germline, CDR1 is SGHRS and CDR2 is YFSETQ. V lost 3 bases and J lost 9, with 16 bases in between. The CDR3 loop spans 14 amino acids. The CDR3 DNA follows: TGCGCCAGCAGCTCACCGGGACATAGGTGGCCCCAGCATTTT. This codes for CASSSPGHRWPQHF. Full variable domain (outside the CDR3, taken from reference TRBV5-1 and TRBJ1-5): KAGVTQTPRYLIKTRGQQVTLSCSPISGHRSVSWYQQTPGQGLQFLFEYFSETQRNKGNFPGRFSGRQFSNSRSEMNVSTLELGDSALYLCASSSPGHRWPQHFGDGTRLSIL.

The chain joins TRBV6-5 to TRBJ1-2; D is undetermined. The V and J ends lost 0 bases and 3 bases respectively, with 5 bases between them. Germline loops: CDR1 MNHEY, CDR2 SVGAGI. The CDR3 spans 13 residues. The CDR3 reads CASSYSGYYGYTF. In DNA form, the CDR3 reads TGTGCCAGCAGTTACTCGGGGTACTATGGCTACACCTTC.

The J gene is TRBJ2-7, the V gene TRBV27; D is tentatively TRBD1 or TRBD2 (5 bases each). From germline, CDR1 is MNHEY and CDR2 SMNVEV (reference sequence). The CDR3 contains 14 residues. Trimming shortened V by 5 bases and J by 0 bases, and 11 bases separated the two germline ends. The CDR3 region has the DNA TGTGCCAGCAGTCTCCAGGGAGTCTCCTACGAGCAGTACTTC. Protein sequence: CASSLQGVSYEQYF.

The V and J genes are TRBV20-1 and TRBJ2-1; maybe TRBD2 (5 bases). Per the germline V gene, CDR1 is DFQATT and CDR2 is SNEGSKA (reference sequence). The V end lost 6 bases, the J end lost 8 bases, and 11 bases lay between the germline ends. This CDR3 contains 11 residues. CDR3 sequence (DNA): TGCAGTGCACTGACGGGGTATGAGCAGTTCTTC. It specifies CSALTGYEQFF.

The chain has TRBV6-5 and TRBJ2-5; D uncertain. Germline V gene lookup returns CDR1 MNHEY and CDR2 SVGAGI. V lost 1 base and J lost 2, with 8 bases in between. The CDR3 consists of 14 residues. CDR3 residues: CASSYYGQQETQYF. The CDR3 DNA is TGTGCCAGCAGTTACTATGGCCAGCAAGAGACCCAGTACTTC.

This clone was found once. The chain is built from TRBV6-6 and TRBJ2-7; 8 bases match TRBD1. V dropped 2 bases and J dropped 2; count of bases not matched to a gene: 5. The CDR3 contains 15 residues. Germline V gene data show CDR1 as MNHNY and CDR2 as SVGAGI (reference sequence). The DNA for the CDR3 is TGTGCCAGCAGTTACGGCCGGGACAGGCCCTACGAGCAGTACTTC. Encoded protein: CASSYGRDRPYEQYF.